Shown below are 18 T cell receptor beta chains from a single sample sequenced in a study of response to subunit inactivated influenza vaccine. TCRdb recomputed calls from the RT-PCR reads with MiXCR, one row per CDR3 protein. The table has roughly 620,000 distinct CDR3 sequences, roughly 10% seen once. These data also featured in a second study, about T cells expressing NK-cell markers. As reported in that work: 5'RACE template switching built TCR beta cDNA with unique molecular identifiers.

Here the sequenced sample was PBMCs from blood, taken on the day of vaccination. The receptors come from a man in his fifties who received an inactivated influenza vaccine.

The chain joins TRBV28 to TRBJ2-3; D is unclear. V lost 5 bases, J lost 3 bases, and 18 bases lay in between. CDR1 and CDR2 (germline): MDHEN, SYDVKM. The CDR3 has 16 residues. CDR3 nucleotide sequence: TGTGCCAGCAGTCCCCCCGAACCGCACGTTACAGATACGCAGTATTTT. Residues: CASSPPEPHVTDTQYF.

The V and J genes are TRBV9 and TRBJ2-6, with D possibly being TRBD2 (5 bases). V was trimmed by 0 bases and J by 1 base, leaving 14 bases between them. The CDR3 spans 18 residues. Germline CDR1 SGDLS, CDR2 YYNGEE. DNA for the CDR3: TGTGCCAGCAGCGTAGGGGCTAGCCGAAAATCTGGGGCCAACGTCCTGACTTTC. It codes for CASSVGASRKSGANVLTF.

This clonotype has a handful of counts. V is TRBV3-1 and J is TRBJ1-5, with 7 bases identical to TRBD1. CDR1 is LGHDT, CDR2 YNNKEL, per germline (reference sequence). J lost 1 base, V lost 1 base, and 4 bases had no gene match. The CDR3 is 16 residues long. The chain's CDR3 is CASSQGKGASNQPQHF. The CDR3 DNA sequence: TGTGCCAGCAGCCAAGGGAAGGGGGCGAGCAATCAGCCCCAGCATTTT.

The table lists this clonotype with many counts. This chain's CDR3 is CASSSRAGGPNEQFF. The CDR3 DNA sequence: TGTGCCAGCAGTTCCCGAGCGGGGGGGCCTAATGAGCAGTTCTTC. V is TRBV12-3 or TRBV12-4 and J is TRBJ2-1; 10 positions match TRBD2. Trimming at V came to 4 bases and at J to 7 bases, leaving 7 bases not matched to a gene. The length of the CDR3 is 15 residues.

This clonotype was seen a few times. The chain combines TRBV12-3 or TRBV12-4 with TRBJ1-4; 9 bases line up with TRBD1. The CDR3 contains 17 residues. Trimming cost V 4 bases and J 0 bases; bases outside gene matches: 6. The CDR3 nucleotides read TGTGCCAGCAGTTCCGGACAGGGGCGAGCAACTAATGAAAAACTGTTTTTT. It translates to CASSSGQGRATNEKLFF.

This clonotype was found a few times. This CDR3 reads CASRETSGSFNEQFF. Written as DNA, the CDR3 is TGTGCCAGCAGGGAAACTAGCGGGAGTTTTAATGAGCAGTTCTTC. V gene TRBV2 combines with J gene TRBJ2-1; 11 bases align to TRBD2. The ends lost 6 bases at V and 7 bases at J; junction bases unmatched: 8. This CDR3 has 15 residues. Germline V lookup: CDR1 SNHLY, CDR2 FYNNEI.

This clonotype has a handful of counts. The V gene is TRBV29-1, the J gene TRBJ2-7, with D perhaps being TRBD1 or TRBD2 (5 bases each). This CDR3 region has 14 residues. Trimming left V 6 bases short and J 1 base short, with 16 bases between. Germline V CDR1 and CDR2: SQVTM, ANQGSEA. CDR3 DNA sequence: TGCAGCGTCGCACGGGACGGGCTGTCCTACGAGCAGTACTTC. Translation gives CSVARDGLSYEQYF.

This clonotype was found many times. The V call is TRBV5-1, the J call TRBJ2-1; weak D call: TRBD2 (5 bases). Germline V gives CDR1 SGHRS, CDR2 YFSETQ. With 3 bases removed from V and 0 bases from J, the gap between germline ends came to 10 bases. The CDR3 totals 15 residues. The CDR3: CASSWTGSSYNEQFF. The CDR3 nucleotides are TGCGCCAGCAGCTGGACTGGAAGCTCCTACAATGAGCAGTTCTTC.

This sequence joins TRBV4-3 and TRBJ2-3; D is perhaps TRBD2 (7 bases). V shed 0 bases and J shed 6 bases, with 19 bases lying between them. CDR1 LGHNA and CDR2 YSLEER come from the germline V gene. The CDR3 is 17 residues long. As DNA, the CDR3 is TGCGCCAGCAGCCAAGATCAAAGAGGCGGGGGCCGGGATACGCAGTATTTT. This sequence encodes CASSQDQRGGGRDTQYF.

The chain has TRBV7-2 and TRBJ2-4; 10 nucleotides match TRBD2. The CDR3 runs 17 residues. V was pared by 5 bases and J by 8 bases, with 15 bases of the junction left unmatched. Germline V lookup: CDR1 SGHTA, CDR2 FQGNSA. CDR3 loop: CASSPGLAASGNYIQYF. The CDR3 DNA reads TGTGCCAGCAGCCCCGGACTAGCGGCCTCGGGAAACTACATTCAGTACTTC.

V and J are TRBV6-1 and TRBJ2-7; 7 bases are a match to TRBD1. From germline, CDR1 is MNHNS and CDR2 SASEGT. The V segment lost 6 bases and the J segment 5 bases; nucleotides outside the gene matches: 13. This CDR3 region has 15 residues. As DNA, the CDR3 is TGTGCCAGCAGCCCAACCGGGACAGTCAGAAACGAGCAGTACTTC. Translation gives CASSPTGTVRNEQYF.

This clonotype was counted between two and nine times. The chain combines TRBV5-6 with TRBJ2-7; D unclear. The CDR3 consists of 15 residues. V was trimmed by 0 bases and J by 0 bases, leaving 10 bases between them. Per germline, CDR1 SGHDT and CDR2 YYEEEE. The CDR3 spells CASSLGPESSYEQYF. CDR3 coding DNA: TGTGCCAGCAGCTTGGGACCGGAAAGCTCCTACGAGCAGTACTTC.

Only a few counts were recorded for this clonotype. The CDR3 protein is CASSINPQAGETQYF. In DNA, the CDR3 is TGTGCCAGTAGTATCAACCCACAGGCCGGGGAGACCCAGTACTTC. The chain joins TRBV19 to TRBJ2-5; D is possibly TRBD1 (5 bases). This CDR3 is 15 amino acids long. Germline V gives CDR1 LNHDA, CDR2 SQIVND (reference sequence). Between the trimmed V and J ends, which lost 3 bases and 5 bases, there was a span of 16 bases.

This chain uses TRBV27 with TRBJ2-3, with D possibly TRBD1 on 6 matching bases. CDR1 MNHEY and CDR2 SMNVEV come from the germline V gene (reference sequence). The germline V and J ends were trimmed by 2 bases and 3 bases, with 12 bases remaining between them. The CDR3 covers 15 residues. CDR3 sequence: CASSLRGTPTDTQYF. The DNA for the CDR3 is TGTGCCAGCAGTTTAAGGGGGACCCCAACAGATACGCAGTATTTT.

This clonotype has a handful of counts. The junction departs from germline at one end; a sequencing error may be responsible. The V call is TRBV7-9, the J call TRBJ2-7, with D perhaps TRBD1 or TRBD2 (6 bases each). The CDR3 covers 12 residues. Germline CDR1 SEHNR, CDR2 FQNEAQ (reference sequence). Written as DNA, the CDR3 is TGTGCCAGCAGCCGCTCCGGGACAAGGGGGGACTTC. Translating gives CASSRSGTRGDF. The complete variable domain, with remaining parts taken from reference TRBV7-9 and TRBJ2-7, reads DTGVSQNPRHKITKRGQNVTFRCDPISEHNRLYWYRQTLGQGPEFLTYFQNEAQLEKSRLLSDRFSAERPKGSFSTLEIQRTEQGDSAMYLCASSRSGTRGDFGPGTRLTVT.

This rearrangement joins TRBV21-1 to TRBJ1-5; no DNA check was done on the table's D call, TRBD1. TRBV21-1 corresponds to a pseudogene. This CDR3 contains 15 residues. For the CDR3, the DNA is TGTGCCAGCAGCAAGAGGGGTGGGGGAGAGGGTACCCAGCATTTT. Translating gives CASSKRGGGEGTQHF.

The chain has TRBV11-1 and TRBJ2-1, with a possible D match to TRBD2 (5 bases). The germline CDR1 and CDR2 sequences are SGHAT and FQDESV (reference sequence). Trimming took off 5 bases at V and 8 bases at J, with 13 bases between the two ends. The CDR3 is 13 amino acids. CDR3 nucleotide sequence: TGTGCCAGCAGCCAGACGGGGAACGATGAGCAGTTCTTC. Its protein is CASSQTGNDEQFF.

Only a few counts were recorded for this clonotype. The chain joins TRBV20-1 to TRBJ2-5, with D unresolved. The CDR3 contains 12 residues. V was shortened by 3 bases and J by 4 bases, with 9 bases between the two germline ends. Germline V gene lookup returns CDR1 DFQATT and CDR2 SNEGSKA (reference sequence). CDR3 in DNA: TGCAGTGCTAGGATCTGGGCAGAGACCCAGTACTTC. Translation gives CSARIWAETQYF.